This section outlines one TCR beta chain sequence together with its context. The sample belongs to a study of T cell changes during pregnancy in multiple sclerosis. The repertoire was sequenced with immunoSEQ multiplex PCR; TCRdb's copy has only in-frame clones and lacks some. The data contain around 34,000 clones, approximately 90% of them singletons. V lost 3 bases, J lost 5 bases, and 17 bases lay in between. The V gene's germline CDR1 is GTSNPN and CDR2 SVGIG (reference sequence). This CDR3 has 15 residues. This material consisted of CD8+ T cells from peripheral blood mononuclear cells, taken before pregnancy. The rearrangement joins TRBV30 to TRBJ2-1; D might be TRBD2 (5 bases). The clonotype was recovered from a female donor with multiple sclerosis, enrolled in a pregnancy study. DNA for the CDR3: TGTGCCTGGAGCCGCGGGCACAGTGGAGACAATGAGCAGTTCTTC. It translates to CAWSRGHSGDNEQFF.